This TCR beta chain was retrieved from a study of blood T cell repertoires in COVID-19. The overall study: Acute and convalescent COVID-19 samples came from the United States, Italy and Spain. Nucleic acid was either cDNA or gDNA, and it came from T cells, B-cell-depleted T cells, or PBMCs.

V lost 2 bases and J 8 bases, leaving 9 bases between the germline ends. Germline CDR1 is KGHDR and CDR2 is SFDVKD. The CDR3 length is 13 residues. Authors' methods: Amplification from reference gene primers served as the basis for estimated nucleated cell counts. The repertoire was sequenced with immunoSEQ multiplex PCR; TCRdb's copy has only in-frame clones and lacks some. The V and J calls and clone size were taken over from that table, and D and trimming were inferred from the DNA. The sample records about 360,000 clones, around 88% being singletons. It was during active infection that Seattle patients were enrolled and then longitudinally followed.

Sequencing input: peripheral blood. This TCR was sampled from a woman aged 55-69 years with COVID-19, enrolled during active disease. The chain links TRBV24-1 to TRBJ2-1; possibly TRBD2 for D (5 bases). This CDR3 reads CATSDSSIDEQFF. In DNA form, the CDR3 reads TGTGCCACCAGTGATTCTAGCATCGATGAGCAGTTCTTC.